Shown below are 23 T cell receptor beta chains from a single sample sequenced in a study of cytomegalovirus exposure and HLA in healthy donors (dated by TCRdb to about 2017). Libraries were made using the immunoSEQ multiplex PCR assay. For the multiplex PCR, a mixture combining 60 forward primers for TCR Vbeta segments and 13 reverse primers for TCR Jbeta segments was used. The table was pulled from immuneACCESS by TCRdb, which kept in-frame rearrangements only. Such tables lose some clones; where checked, under half of the loss comes from unresolved V genes, and the rest has no known cause. Recorded for this sample are 150,000 or so clones; approximately 83% of them occurred a single time. Clones ranked in the top ten supply more than 3% of the sample. The sample taken for sequencing was PBMCs. The receptor set was obtained from a male donor in good health and CMV-seronegative.

This chain joins TRBV5-1 and TRBJ2-3, with 9 bases that match TRBD1. Germline V CDR1 and CDR2: SGHRS, YFSETQ. The J segment lost 8 bases and the V segment lost 3 bases, leaving 10 bases of the junction unmatched. The CDR3 extends over 15 amino acids. DNA of the CDR3: TGCGCCAGCAGCTCGGGTGACAGGGGGGTGACTACGCAGTATTTT. Its protein product is CASSSGDRGVTTQYF.

The V call is TRBV6-5, the J call TRBJ2-7; D possibly corresponds to TRBD1 (6 bases). The CDR3 has 16 amino acids. Germline CDR1 and CDR2: MNHEY and SVGAGI. V was trimmed by 2 bases and J by 0 bases, leaving 14 bases between them. CDR3 nucleotide sequence: TGTGCCAGCAGTTACGACGCAGGGGCCAGCTCCTACGAGCAGTACTTC. Translation: CASSYDAGASSYEQYF.

The V gene is TRBV6-5, the J gene TRBJ2-5; a possible D gene is TRBD2 (6 bases). Germline values: CDR1 MNHEY, CDR2 SVGAGI. There are 15 residues in the CDR3. Trimming pared 6 bases from V and 4 bases from J, leaving 18 bases between. The CDR3 is CASRRDGSLPETQYF. In DNA, the CDR3 is TGTGCCAGCAGGAGAGACGGGAGTTTACCAGAGACCCAGTACTTC.

As for this clone: The sample holds other DNA sequences that translate to the same CDR3. The J gene is TRBJ2-3, the V gene TRBV2, with D maybe TRBD1 (6 bases). Per germline, CDR1 SNHLY and CDR2 FYNNEI. V gave up 4 bases and J gave up 1 base, with 9 bases separating them. CDR3 length equals 14 residues. The CDR3 spells CASSGQGRTDTQYF. The DNA for the CDR3 is TGTGCCAGCAGTGGTCAGGGGCGCACAGATACGCAGTATTTT.

The CDR3 DNA is TGTGCCTGGAGTTCGGACAGGGATGCGGGGGAGCTGTTTTTT. Protein product: CAWSSDRDAGELFF. This chain uses TRBV30 with TRBJ2-2; the match to TRBD1 covers 8 bases. The CDR3 spans 14 residues. Trimming at V came to 2 bases and at J to 8 bases, leaving 7 bases not matched to a gene. CDR1 and CDR2 from the germline V gene are GTSNPN and SVGIG (reference sequence).

The chain combines TRBV30 with TRBJ1-5; the D is unclear. Germline CDR1 reads GTSNPN; CDR2 reads SVGIG (reference sequence). The CDR3 spans 16 residues. Deletions cut 0 bases from V and 0 bases from J, with 12 bases between. The CDR3 DNA sequence: TGTGCCTGGAGTGTATCAGGCAGGTCTAGCAATCAGCCCCAGCATTTT. As protein: CAWSVSGRSSNQPQHF.

V gene TRBV28 combines with J gene TRBJ1-2; a weak D match, TRBD1 (6 bases). The V end was cut by 8 bases, the J end by 2 bases, with 18 bases between. The germline CDR1 and CDR2 sequences are MDHEN and SYDVKM. This CDR3 has 15 amino acids. CDR3 in amino acids: CASRSLHQGNYGYTF. CDR3 sequence (DNA): TGTGCCAGCCGTAGCCTTCATCAGGGGAACTATGGCTACACCTTC.

V usage is TRBV7-9 and J usage is TRBJ2-1; 14 positions match TRBD2. This CDR3 comprises 15 residues. J lost 8 bases, V lost 5 bases, and 5 bases had no gene match. CDR1 is SEHNR and CDR2 is FQNEAQ in the germline V gene (reference sequence). This chain's CDR3 is CASSQTSGRVDEQFF. The CDR3 bases are TGTGCCAGCAGCCAGACTAGCGGGAGGGTCGATGAGCAGTTCTTC.

The chain joins TRBV28 to TRBJ1-2; 7 positions match TRBD1. The CDR3 extends over 14 amino acids. After removal of 7 bases from V and 8 bases from J, the junction contained 13 bases not matched to a gene. Germline assignment: CDR1 MDHEN and CDR2 SYDVKM. DNA for the CDR3: TGTGCCAGCAACTCACAGGGGTTTTTAGGAGGCTACACCTTC. Encoded protein: CASNSQGFLGGYTF.

Turning to this clone: Likely a read error: the CDR3 ends without its conserved phenylalanine or tryptophan. The DNA is left out, because the CDR3 cannot be placed on it with certainty; the CDR3 is given as TCRdb lists it. The rearrangement joins TRBV11-2 to TRBJ1-2. The CDR3 sequence runs 14 residues, both termini included. Germline V gene data show CDR1 as SGHAT and CDR2 as FQNNGV. The CDR3: CASSPGGPLTRLDV.

The chain links TRBV7-3 to TRBJ2-3; D is possibly TRBD2 (7 bases). Looked up from germline, CDR1 is SGHTA and CDR2 is FQGTGA. This CDR3 region has 16 residues. V lost 4 bases, J lost 3 bases, and 17 bases lay in between. The CDR3 region is CASSSRPGGATDTQYF. CDR3 DNA sequence: TGTGCCAGCAGCTCTAGACCGGGGGGCGCGACAGATACGCAGTATTTT.

The rearrangement uses TRBV7-6 and TRBJ1-3; D gene ambiguous. The length of the CDR3 is 16 residues. V lost 5 bases to trimming and J lost 0 bases, with 14 bases between them. The germline CDR1 and CDR2 sequences are SGHVS and FNYEAQ. CDR3 sequence (DNA): TGTGCCAGCAGCACGGAGGTTGCCCGCTCTGGAAACACCATATATTTT. Translating it yields CASSTEVARSGNTIYF.

The chain links TRBV7-8 to TRBJ1-2; 7 nucleotides agree with TRBD1. The length of the CDR3 is 13 residues. CDR1 and CDR2 from the germline V gene are SGHVS and FQNEAQ. The V and J ends lost 0 bases and 6 bases, in that order; junction bases with no gene match: 1. CDR3 in amino acids: CASSLAGGNGYTF. The CDR3 nucleotides read TGTGCCAGCAGCTTAGCAGGGGGCAATGGCTACACCTTC.

The chain couples TRBV5-4 to TRBJ2-1; TRBD1 aligns across 8 bases. Germline assignment: CDR1 SGHNT and CDR2 YYREEE (reference sequence). The J segment lost 6 bases and the V segment lost 4 bases, leaving 3 bases of the junction unmatched. This CDR3 is 13 amino acids long. The CDR3 DNA reads TGTGCCAGCAGCAGCGACAGGGGCAATGAGCAGTTCTTC. Amino acid sequence: CASSSDRGNEQFF.

The rearrangement joins TRBV10-3 to TRBJ1-3; the D gene is possibly TRBD1 (6 bases). Germline values: CDR1 ENHRY, CDR2 SYGVKD. Trimming cost V 6 bases and J 1 base, with 10 bases left between them. The CDR3 runs 14 residues. DNA of the CDR3: TGTGCCATCAGCCAGGGGCAGTCTGGAAACACCATATATTTT. This encodes CAISQGQSGNTIYF.

The chain has TRBV6-5 and TRBJ2-5; 12 bases are a match to TRBD2. The CDR3 totals 14 residues. Germline V lookup: CDR1 MNHEY, CDR2 SVGAGI. V lost 8 bases, J lost 0 bases, and 1 base stayed unmatched. CDR3: CASRTSGDQETQYF. The DNA of the CDR3 is TGTGCCAGCCGGACTAGCGGGGACCAAGAGACCCAGTACTTC.

This clone was found a few times. This specimen includes other DNA sequences encoding the same CDR3. J is TRBJ1-5 and V is TRBV5-5, with D hard to call. The CDR3 has 14 residues. Per germline, CDR1 SGHKS and CDR2 YYEKEE (reference sequence). Trimming took off 0 bases at V and 3 bases at J, with 7 bases between the two ends. CDR3 loop: CASSLGADNQPQHF. In nucleotides, the CDR3 is TGTGCCAGCAGCTTGGGGGCAGACAATCAGCCCCAGCATTTT.

The rearrangement joins TRBV7-9 to TRBJ1-1, with a tentative D call TRBD1 (6 bases). This CDR3 contains 16 residues. The V gene's germline CDR1 is SEHNR and CDR2 FQNEAQ (reference sequence). V was pared by 2 bases and J by 8 bases, with 21 bases between. CDR3 amino acids: CASSLRQGKGTEEAFF. CDR3 DNA sequence: TGTGCCAGCAGCTTACGTCAGGGGAAGGGTACGGAAGAAGCTTTCTTT.

This sequence joins TRBV7-2 and TRBJ2-5, with 9 nucleotides matching TRBD2. Gene TRBJ2-7 matches the end of the DNA better, so the J call may be wrong. Germline CDR1 SGHTA, CDR2 FQGNSA. The CDR3 contains 14 residues. The CDR3 reads CASSLEGTSHEQYF. The CDR3 DNA reads TGTGCCAGCAGCTTAGAAGGGACTAGCCACGAGCAGTACTTC.

Only a few counts were recorded for this clone. The gene calls are TRBV10-1 and TRBJ1-5; a weak D match, TRBD1 (6 bases). The CDR3 contains 14 residues. CDR1 and CDR2 from the germline V gene are WNHNN and SYGVQD (reference sequence). The ends were cut back, 6 bases at V and 0 bases at J, with 9 bases in the middle. The CDR3 DNA sequence: TGCGCCAGCAGGGACAGTGATAGCAATCAGCCCCAGCATTTT. Protein sequence: CASRDSDSNQPQHF.

This clone was counted a single time. V usage is TRBV4-3 and J usage is TRBJ2-5; 11 positions agree with TRBD1. The germline V gene encodes CDR1 LGHNA and CDR2 YSLEER. Trimming took 0 bases from V and 4 from J; bases not matched to a gene: 1. The CDR3 is 15 residues long. The CDR3 bases are TGCGCCAGCAGCCAAGACGGGACAGGGGGAGAGACCCAGTACTTC. Its protein product is CASSQDGTGGETQYF.

CDR3 in DNA: TGTGCCAGCAGCTCGGGGGGGAATGAGCAGTTCTTC. Residues: CASSSGGNEQFF. The chain has TRBV13 and TRBJ2-1, with 8 bases aligning to TRBD2. This CDR3 comprises 12 residues. V gave up 4 bases and J gave up 7 bases; unmatched junction bases: 0. The germline V gene has CDR1 PRHDT and CDR2 FYEKMQ (reference sequence). Using reference TRBV13 and TRBJ2-1 for the parts outside the CDR3, the full variable domain is AAGVIQSPRHLIKEKRETATLKCYPIPRHDTVYWYQQGPGQDPQFLISFYEKMQSDKGSIPDRFSAQQFSDYHSELNMSSLELGDSALYFCASSSGGNEQFFGPGTRLTVL.

The gene calls are TRBV7-2 and TRBJ2-2; D might be TRBD2 (6 bases). The CDR3 has 15 amino acids. Trimming shortened V by 1 base and J by 6 bases, and 12 bases separated the two germline ends. Looked up from germline, CDR1 is SGHTA and CDR2 is FQGNSA. The CDR3 DNA reads as TGTGCCAGCAGCTTAGGGGGGAGGAATGCCGGGGAGCTGTTTTTT. Its translation: CASSLGGRNAGELFF.